Each of the 20 T cell receptor beta chains below was sequenced from the same sample in a study of T cells in tumors after PD-1 blockade. Here immunoSEQ multiplex PCR was the method, and the copy in TCRdb shows in-frame clones only, minus some. In the table there are around 49,000 clones, approximately 81% of which are singletons. Sequencing was performed on PBMCs, taken before anti-PD-1 treatment. Receptors originate from a human donor with basal cell carcinoma.

The chain's CDR3 is CAWSVQGGGGYTF. CDR3 sequence (DNA): TGTGCCTGGAGTGTACAAGGGGGGGGAGGCTACACCTTC. This sequence joins TRBV30 and TRBJ1-2; tentative D call: TRBD1 (6 bases). The V gene lost 0 bases and the J gene lost 8 bases, with 13 bases spanning the gap. Germline V gene data show CDR1 as GTSNPN and CDR2 as SVGIG (reference sequence). This CDR3 spans 13 amino acids.

This rearrangement joins TRBV28 to TRBJ2-6, with D possibly being TRBD2 (5 bases). The V end was cut by 2 bases, the J end by 3 bases, with 8 bases between. CDR1 is MDHEN and CDR2 is SYDVKM in the germline V gene. The CDR3 consists of 15 residues. CDR3 nucleotide sequence: TGTGCCAGCAGTTTAGAGGGCGTTGGGGCCAACGTCCTGACTTTC. Amino acids: CASSLEGVGANVLTF.

The chain combines TRBV2 with TRBJ2-2, with D perhaps TRBD2 (5 bases). The CDR3 has 13 amino acids. Trimming took off 5 bases at V and 1 base at J, with 5 bases between the two ends. Germline assignment: CDR1 SNHLY and CDR2 FYNNEI. The CDR3 sequence: CASSRENTGELFF. The CDR3 DNA reads as TGTGCCAGCAGTCGGGAGAACACCGGGGAGCTGTTTTTT.

The V and J genes are TRBV6-1 and TRBJ1-4; D not certain. The CDR3 is 12 residues long. V lost 2 bases, J lost 8 bases, and 6 bases lay in between. From germline, CDR1 is MNHNS and CDR2 SASEGT. CDR3 residues: CASSEPWEKLFF. The CDR3 coding sequence is TGTGCCAGCAGTGAACCCTGGGAAAAACTGTTTTTT.

The J gene is TRBJ2-6, the V gene TRBV10-3, with D possibly matching TRBD1 (6 bases). This CDR3 is 16 amino acids long. CDR1 is ENHRY and CDR2 is SYGVKD in the germline V gene. The V and J ends lost 3 bases and 0 bases respectively, with 9 bases between them. The DNA of the CDR3 is TGTGCCATCAGTGATGACAGGAGCTCTGGGGCCAACGTCCTGACTTTC. It encodes CAISDDRSSGANVLTF.

The chain combines TRBV7-6 with TRBJ2-5; TRBD2 might be the D (5 bases). Germline CDR1 and CDR2: SGHVS and FNYEAQ. V lost 1 base, J lost 5 bases, and 17 bases lay in between. The CDR3 covers 16 residues. The CDR3 is CASSLEGSVVGETQYF. Written as DNA, the CDR3 is TGTGCCAGCAGCTTAGAAGGGAGCGTGGTGGGTGAGACCCAGTACTTC. Looking up the rest from reference TRBV7-6 and TRBJ2-5 gives the full variable domain: GAGVSQSPRYKVTKRGQDVALRCDPISGHVSLYWYRQALGQGPEFLTYFNYEAQQDKSGLPNDRFSAERPEGSISTLTIQRTEQRDSAMYRCASSLEGSVVGETQYFGPGTRLLVL.

The rearrangement links TRBV21-1 to TRBJ2-5; TRBD2, the D gene given by the table, was not confirmed from the DNA. TRBV21-1 is a listed pseudogene. The CDR3 extends over 15 amino acids. This chain's CDR3 is CASTTYRYRQETQYF. CDR3 nucleotide sequence: TGTGCCAGCACGACTTACCGCTATCGCCAAGAGACCCAGTACTTC.

By its share, this clone is medium-sized. J is TRBJ2-1 and V is TRBV28, with 8 positions matching TRBD2. The germline V gene has CDR1 MDHEN and CDR2 SYDVKM. The CDR3 is made up of 14 amino acids. The trim removed 6 bases at V and 6 bases at J, leaving 7 bases unmatched. CDR3 residues: CASSWTSLPNEQFF. In DNA form, the CDR3 reads TGTGCCAGCAGCTGGACTAGCCTCCCCAATGAGCAGTTCTTC.

The chain carries TRBV2 and TRBJ2-6; D not certain. Germline-derived CDR1 and CDR2 are SNHLY and FYNNEI. This CDR3 region has 16 residues. V lost 3 bases, J lost 0 bases, and 9 bases lay in between. CDR3 amino acids: CASSEGRLSGANVLTF. Written as DNA, the CDR3 is TGTGCCAGCAGTGAGGGCAGACTCTCTGGGGCCAACGTCCTGACTTTC.

The chain links TRBV4-2 to TRBJ2-2, with D maybe TRBD2 (6 bases). V lost 0 bases and J lost 5, with 13 bases in between. This CDR3 has 16 residues. Germline loops: CDR1 LGHNA, CDR2 YNFKEQ. DNA for the CDR3: TGTGCCAGCAGCCAAGAAGTGGGGGGAGAGACCGGGGAGCTGTTTTTT. Residues: CASSQEVGGETGELFF.

The V and J genes are TRBV21-1 and TRBJ2-3. TRBV21-1 counts as a pseudogene. CDR3 length: 16 residues. The chain's CDR3 is CASSPSPGPHDGTQYF. The CDR3 DNA reads as TGTGCCAGCAGCCCCTCTCCCGGACCCCATGACGGGACGCAGTATTTT.

This clone was recorded a few times. V gene TRBV30 combines with J gene TRBJ2-3; either TRBD1 or TRBD2 may fit D (5 bases each). Germline CDR1 and CDR2: GTSNPN and SVGIG (reference sequence). V lost 4 bases and J 0 bases, leaving 14 bases between the germline ends. The CDR3 is 15 amino acids. Here the CDR3 DNA reads TGTGCCTGGACCCGGAGAGGGGCTAGCACAGATACGCAGTATTTT. The encoded protein is CAWTRRGASTDTQYF.

This chain links TRBV12-3 or TRBV12-4 with TRBJ2-7, with 9 bases identical to TRBD1. This CDR3 has 13 residues. Losses at the gene ends were 6 bases for V and 4 bases for J; bases not matched to a gene: 4. CDR3 DNA sequence: TGTGCCAGCAGCGGGACAGGGCGGTACGAGCAGTACTTC. Its translation: CASSGTGRYEQYF.

V usage is TRBV3-1 (or the pseudogene TRBV3-2) and J usage is TRBJ2-7, with D possibly matching TRBD1 (6 bases). This CDR3 region has 15 residues. Germline V gives CDR1 LGHDT, CDR2 YNNKEL (reference sequence). V was trimmed by 0 bases and J by 2 bases, leaving 11 bases between them. Here the CDR3 reads CASSQEDRTPYEQYF. In DNA form, the CDR3 reads TGTGCCAGCAGCCAAGAAGACAGGACCCCCTACGAGCAGTACTTC.

The V and J genes are TRBV19 and TRBJ1-1, with TRBD1 identical over 7 bases. This CDR3 has 14 amino acids. Germline V lookup: CDR1 LNHDA, CDR2 SQIVND (reference sequence). The ends lost 5 bases at V and 4 bases at J; junction bases unmatched: 7. The CDR3 DNA reads as TGTGCCAGTAGTGACAGGGTTAGGGTCACTGAAGCTTTCTTT. It specifies CASSDRVRVTEAFF.

The V and J genes are TRBV29-1 and TRBJ1-1; a weak D match, TRBD1 (6 bases). CDR1 and CDR2 (germline): SQVTM, ANQGSEA. The CDR3 is 13 residues long. Trimming took 4 bases from V and 2 from J, leaving 11 bases between them. This chain's CDR3 is CSVAGQFNTEAFF. The DNA of the CDR3 is TGCAGCGTTGCCGGACAGTTTAACACTGAAGCTTTCTTT.

The gene calls are TRBV25-1 and TRBJ2-2; the D gene is possibly TRBD1 (5 bases). Germline values: CDR1 MGHDK, CDR2 SYGVNS. The V gene lost 7 bases and the J gene lost 6 bases, with 9 bases spanning the gap. CDR3 length: 12 residues. The CDR3 bases are TGTGCCAGCACCAGGGTTCCCGGGGAGCTGTTTTTT. It translates to CASTRVPGELFF.

J is TRBJ2-7 and V is TRBV3-1 (or the pseudogene TRBV3-2), with 8 positions matching TRBD2. J lost 6 bases, V lost 0 bases, and 7 bases had no gene match. CDR3 size: 15 residues. Germline CDR1 is LGHDT and CDR2 is YNNKEL (reference sequence). Here the CDR3 reads CASSQDRGGPGEQYF. In DNA form, the CDR3 reads TGTGCCAGCAGCCAAGACCGGGGGGGCCCAGGCGAGCAGTACTTC.

This chain joins TRBV6-5 and TRBJ1-2; TRBD1 matches at 8 bases. The V segment lost 6 bases and the J segment 12 bases; nucleotides outside the gene matches: 9. Germline lookup yields CDR1 MNHEY and CDR2 SVGAGI. The CDR3 is 12 residues long. DNA of the CDR3: TGTGCCAGCAGACCCGGGACAGGAATCGACACCTTC. Amino acid sequence: CASRPGTGIDTF.

This rearrangement joins TRBV9 to TRBJ2-7, with D unresolved. The CDR3 totals 12 residues. In germline, CDR1 is SGDLS, CDR2 YYNGEE. Trimming left V 3 bases short and J 2 bases short, with 6 bases between. For the CDR3, the DNA is TGTGCCAGCAGCGATGGAGCCTACGAGCAGTACTTC. Translation: CASSDGAYEQYF.